This T cell receptor beta chain is drawn from a study of identical twins. Comments on this clonotype: The junction departs from germline at one end; a sequencing error may be responsible.

Germline loops: CDR1 DFQATT, CDR2 SNEGSKA (reference sequence). The CDR3 totals 13 residues. A universal primer site was incorporated via template switching, and the cDNA contained unique molecular identifiers. MiXCR, applied by TCRdb to the 5' RACE reads, yields one record per CDR3 protein. The data contain 1,800,000 or so distinct CDR3 sequences, less than 40% of them singletons. The TCR was taken from a newborn girl in good health. Sample: cord blood. This chain links TRBV20-1 with TRBJ1-1, with 8 bases that match TRBD1. CDR3 residues: CSARGQVKTEAFF. The CDR3 DNA is TGCAGTGCTAGGGGACAGGTGAAAACTGAAGCTTTCTTT.